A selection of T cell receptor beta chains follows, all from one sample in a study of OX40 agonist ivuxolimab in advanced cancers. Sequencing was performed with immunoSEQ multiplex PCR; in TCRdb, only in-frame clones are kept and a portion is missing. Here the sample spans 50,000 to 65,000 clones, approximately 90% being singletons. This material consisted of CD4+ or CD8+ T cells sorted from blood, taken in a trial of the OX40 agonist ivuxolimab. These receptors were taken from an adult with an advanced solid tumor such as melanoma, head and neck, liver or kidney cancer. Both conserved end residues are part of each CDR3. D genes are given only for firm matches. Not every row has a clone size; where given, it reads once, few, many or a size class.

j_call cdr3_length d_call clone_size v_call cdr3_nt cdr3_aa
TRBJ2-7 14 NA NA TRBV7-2 TGTGCCAGCAGCTTAGCGGTCGTAAGCTACGAGCAGTACTTC CASSLAVVSYEQYF
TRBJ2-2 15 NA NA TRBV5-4 TGTGCCAGCAGCCCCCAGGGAATCCGGACCGGGGAGCTGTTTTTT CASSPQGIRTGELFF
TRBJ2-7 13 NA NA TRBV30 TGTGCCTTAAACTGGGGGCAGTCAAGAGGGCAGTACTTC CALNWGQSRGQYF
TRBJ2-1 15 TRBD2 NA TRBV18 TGTGCCAGCTCACCACGGACTAGCGGGTTCAATGAGCAGTTCTTC CASSPRTSGFNEQFF
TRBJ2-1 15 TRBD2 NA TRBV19 TGTGCCAGTAGGAGCGGAGCGGGAGGGTACAATGAGCAGTTCTTC CASRSGAGGYNEQFF
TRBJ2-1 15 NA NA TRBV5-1 TGCGCCAGCAGCCCGGATTGGGGGGGCCGGAATGAGCAGTTCTTC CASSPDWGGRNEQFF
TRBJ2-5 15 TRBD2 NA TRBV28 TGTGCCAGCAGTAGTAGCGGGGGGGCCACAGAGACCCAGTACTTC CASSSSGGATETQYF
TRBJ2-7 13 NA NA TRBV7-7 TGTGCTAGCAGCCACGGACCGAAATACGAGCAGTACTTC CASSHGPKYEQYF
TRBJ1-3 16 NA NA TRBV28 TGTGCCAGCAGTCCACCCGGTAGTAGTTCTGGAAACACCATATATTTT CASSPPGSSSGNTIYF
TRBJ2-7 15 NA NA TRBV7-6 TGTGCCAGCAGCTTAGTCCCCGACGGTACCTACGAGCAGTACTTC CASSLVPDGTYEQYF
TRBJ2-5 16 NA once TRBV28 TGTGCCAGCAGTCTCGCGGGGGCGAGTGGCCAAGAGACCCAGTACTTC CASSLAGASGQETQYF
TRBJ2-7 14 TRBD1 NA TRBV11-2 TGTGCCAGCAGCTTCGGACAGGGGACCCACGAGCAGTACTTC CASSFGQGTHEQYF
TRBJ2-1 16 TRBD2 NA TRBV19 TGTGCCAGTAGTATAGTCAGCGGGGGGGCCCTACATGAGCAGTTCTTC CASSIVSGGALHEQFF
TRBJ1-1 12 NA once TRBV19 TGTGCCAGTAGTCGGGGGGGAGCTGAAGCTTTCTTT CASSRGGAEAFF
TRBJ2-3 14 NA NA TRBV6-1 TGTGCCAGCAGCCGGGACACCGGCACAGATACGCAGTATTTT CASSRDTGTDTQYF
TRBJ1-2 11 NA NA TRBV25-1 TGTGCCAGCAGTGGTATGGGCGGCTACACCTTC CASSGMGGYTF
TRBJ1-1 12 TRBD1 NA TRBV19 TGTGCCAGTAGCCAGGACGGGACAGCGGCTTTCTTT CASSQDGTAAFF
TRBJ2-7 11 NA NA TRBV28 TGTGCCAGCAGCCGTTACTCCGAGCAGTACTTC CASSRYSEQYF
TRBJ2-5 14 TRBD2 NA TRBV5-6 TGTGCCAGCAGCCCCCCTGGGGGGGTGGAGACCCAGTACTTC CASSPPGGVETQYF
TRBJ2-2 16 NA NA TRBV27 TGTGCCAGCAGATCCCGACCGGGATCGAACACCGGGGAGCTGTTTTTT CASRSRPGSNTGELFF
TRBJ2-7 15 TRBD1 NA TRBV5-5 TGTGCCAGCAGCTCTAGACAGGGCCTTAGCTACGAGCAGTACTTC CASSSRQGLSYEQYF
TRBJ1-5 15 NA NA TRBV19 TGTGCCAGTAGTATAGTCGGAGACAGCTATCAGCCCCAGCATTTT CASSIVGDSYQPQHF
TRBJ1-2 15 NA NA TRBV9 TGTGCCAGCAGCGCCCCGGACAGCATTAACTATGGCTACACCTTC CASSAPDSINYGYTF
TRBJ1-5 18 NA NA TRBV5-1 TGCGCCAGCAGCCTGGACCCCCAAGGTGTTAAGCCCAATCAGCCCCAGCATTTT CASSLDPQGVKPNQPQHF
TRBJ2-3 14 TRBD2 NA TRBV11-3 TGTGCCAGCAGCTTAGCGGGGAGGGCAGATACGCAGTATTTT CASSLAGRADTQYF
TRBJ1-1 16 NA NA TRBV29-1 TGCAGCGTCAGATCCTCACAACAGGGTAAGAACACTGAAGCTTTCTTT CSVRSSQQGKNTEAFF
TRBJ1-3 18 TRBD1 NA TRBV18 TGTGCCAGCTCACAACTCTCCGGGACAGGGGGCTCTGGAAACACCATATATTTT CASSQLSGTGGSGNTIYF
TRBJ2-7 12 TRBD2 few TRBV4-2 TGTGCCAGCAGCCAAAGGGGCGGGAGCCCGCTCTTC CASSQRGGSPLF
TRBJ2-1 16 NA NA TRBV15 TGTGCCACCAGCTCTTGGGAGGGGGGCTCTTACAATGAGCAGTTCTTC CATSSWEGGSYNEQFF
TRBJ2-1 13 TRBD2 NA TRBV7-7 TGTGCTAGCAGCCCGGGGGGTCCGGGAGGGGTGTTCTTC CASSPGGPGGVFF
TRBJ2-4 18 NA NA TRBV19 TGTGCCAGTAGTATAGATCCCGGGGCAAACCTAGCCAAAAACATTCAGTACTTC CASSIDPGANLAKNIQYF
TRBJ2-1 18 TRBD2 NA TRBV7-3 TGTGCCAGCAGTAGGCGGACTAGCGGGGTGCTGGTGGGGAATGAGCAGTTCTTC CASSRRTSGVLVGNEQFF
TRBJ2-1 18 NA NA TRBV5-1 TGCGCCAGCAGCGGCGGGTCTCTAGCTAGGGGCTCCTACAATGAGCAGTTCTTC CASSGGSLARGSYNEQFF
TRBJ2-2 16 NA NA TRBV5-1 TGCGCCAGCAGCTTTTCGGCAGGAGAGTCATCCGGGGAGCTGTTTTTT CASSFSAGESSGELFF
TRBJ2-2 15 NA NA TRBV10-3 TGTGCCATCAGTCCTACGGGGGTAAACACCGGGGAGCTGTTTTTT CAISPTGVNTGELFF
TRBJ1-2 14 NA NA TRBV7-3 TGTGCCAGCAGCTTAAATCCGATGAACTATGGCTACACCTTC CASSLNPMNYGYTF
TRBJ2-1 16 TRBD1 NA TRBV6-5 TGTGCCAGCAGTTTCGGAACCGGGACAGGGAGCAATGAGCAGTTCTTC CASSFGTGTGSNEQFF
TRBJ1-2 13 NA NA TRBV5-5 TGTGCCAGCAGCTTAGATCGACATAGGGGCTACACCTTC CASSLDRHRGYTF
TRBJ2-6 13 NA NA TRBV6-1 TGTGCCAGTAAACAGTCTGGGGCCAACGTCCTGACTTTC CASKQSGANVLTF
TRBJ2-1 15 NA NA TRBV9 TGTGCCAGCAGCGTAGAGGTAGCGGTGTTGGCTGAGCAGTTCTTC CASSVEVAVLAEQFF
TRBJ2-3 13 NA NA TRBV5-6 TGTGCCAGCAGGTCGACTAGCACAGATACGCAGTATTTT CASRSTSTDTQYF
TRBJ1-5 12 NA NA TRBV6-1 TGTGCCAGCAGCGAGGTTCCTCAGCCCCAGCATTTT CASSEVPQPQHF
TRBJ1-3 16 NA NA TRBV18 TGTGCCAGCTCACCGGGCTCTTCGGGGAATAGAAACACCATATATTTT CASSPGSSGNRNTIYF
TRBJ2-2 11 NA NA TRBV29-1 TGCAGCGTTGGGAGCACCGGGGAGCTGTTTTTT CSVGSTGELFF
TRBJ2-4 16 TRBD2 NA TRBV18 TGTGCCAGCTCACCACCCACCGGGAGGCTCGAAAACATTCAGTACTTC CASSPPTGRLENIQYF
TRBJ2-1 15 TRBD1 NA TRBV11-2 TGTGCCAGCAGCATACAGGGGGCTGCCTACAATGAGCAGTTCTTC CASSIQGAAYNEQFF
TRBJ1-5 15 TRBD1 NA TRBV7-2 TGTGCCAGCAGCGAAAGACAGGGGGCCGGACAGCCCCAGCATTTT CASSERQGAGQPQHF
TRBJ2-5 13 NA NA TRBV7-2 TGTGCCAGCAGGAGGAACACACAAGAGACCCAGTACTTC CASRRNTQETQYF
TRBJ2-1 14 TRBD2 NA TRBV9 TGTGCCAGCAGCCCGGGACTAGCGAGCAATGAGCAGTTCTTC CASSPGLASNEQFF
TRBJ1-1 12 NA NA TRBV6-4 TGTGCCAGCAGTGACTCCAAGGGTGAAGCTTTCTTT CASSDSKGEAFF
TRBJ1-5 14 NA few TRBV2 TGTGCCAGCAGACCGGAACAGGGAAAACAGCCCCAGCATTTT CASRPEQGKQPQHF
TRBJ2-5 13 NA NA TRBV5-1 TGCGCCAGCAGCTCCAGGGGTCCAGAGACCCAGTACTTC CASSSRGPETQYF
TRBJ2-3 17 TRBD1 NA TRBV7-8 TGTGCCAGCAGCTTAGCGAGGGGGCATTCACTCACAGATACGCAGTATTTT CASSLARGHSLTDTQYF
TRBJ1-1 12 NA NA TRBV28 TGTGCCAGCAGTTTATCCAACACTGAAGCTTTCTTT CASSLSNTEAFF